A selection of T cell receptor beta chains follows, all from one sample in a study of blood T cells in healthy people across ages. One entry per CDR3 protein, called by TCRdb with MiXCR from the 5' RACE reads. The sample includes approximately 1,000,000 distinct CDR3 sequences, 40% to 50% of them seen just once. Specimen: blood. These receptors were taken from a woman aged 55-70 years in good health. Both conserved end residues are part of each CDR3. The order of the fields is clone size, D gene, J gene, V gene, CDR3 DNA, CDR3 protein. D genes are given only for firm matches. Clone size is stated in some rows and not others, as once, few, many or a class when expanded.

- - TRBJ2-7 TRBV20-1 TGCAGTGCTCTGACCCACGGGAGTTTCAGCTACGAGCAGTACTTC CSALTHGSFSYEQYF
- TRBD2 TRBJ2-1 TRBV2 TGTGCCAGCAAACCGACTAGCGGGGCCAATGAGCAGTTCTTC CASKPTSGANEQFF
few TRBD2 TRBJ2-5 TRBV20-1 TGCAGTGCTAGAGATCCGGCGGTGAGCGGGAGAAGTTGGGAGACCCAGTACTTC CSARDPAVSGRSWETQYF
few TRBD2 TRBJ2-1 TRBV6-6 TGTGCCAGCACCGAAACTAGCGGGAGGGACAATGAGCAGTTCTTC CASTETSGRDNEQFF
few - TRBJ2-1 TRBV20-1 TGCAGTGCTCCCCAACCAAGGGTCTTTGGGCAGTTCTTC CSAPQPRVFGQFF
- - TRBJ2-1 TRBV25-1 TGTGCCAGCAGTGAATATACACTAGCAGAAGAGCAGTTCTTC CASSEYTLAEEQFF
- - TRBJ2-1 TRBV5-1 TGCGCCAGCAGCTCCGTCTCCGGGGGATACAATGAGCAGTTCTTC CASSSVSGGYNEQFF
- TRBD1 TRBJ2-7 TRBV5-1 TGCGCCAGCAGCTCTCCGGGACAGGGATCCTACAATGAGCAGTACTTC CASSSPGQGSYNEQYF
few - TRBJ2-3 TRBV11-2 TGTGCCAGCAGCCCCGCGGGGCCGGGTGGTGGTACGCAGTATTTT CASSPAGPGGGTQYF
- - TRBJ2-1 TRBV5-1 TGCGCCAGCAGCTTGGGGTGGGGATCCAATGAGCAGTTCTTC CASSLGWGSNEQFF
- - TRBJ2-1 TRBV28 TGTGCCAGCAGTTTATTAGGGGGGCCCGGCGAGCAGTTCTTC CASSLLGGPGEQFF
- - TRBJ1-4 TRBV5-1 TGCGCCAGCAGCTTCGGAATGGGACGGACTAATGAAAAACTGTTTTTT CASSFGMGRTNEKLFF
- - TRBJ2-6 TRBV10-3 TGTGCCATCAGGGGTGATAACTCCATCTCTGGGGCCAACGTCCTGACTTTC CAIRGDNSISGANVLTF
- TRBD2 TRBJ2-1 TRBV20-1 TGCAGTGCTAGAGAGGTAGCGGGTTTCTCCTACAATGAGCAGTTCTTC CSAREVAGFSYNEQFF
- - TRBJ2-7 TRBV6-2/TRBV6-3 TGTGCCAGCATCCGCGGACTGGGATCCTACGAGCAGTACTTC CASIRGLGSYEQYF
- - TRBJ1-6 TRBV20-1 TGCAGTGCTAGTGCGGGGCCCTCCTATAATTCACCCCTCCACTTT CSASAGPSYNSPLHF
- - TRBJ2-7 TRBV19 TGTGCCAGTAGTATACTGGCCGGGGACGAGCAGTACTTC CASSILAGDEQYF
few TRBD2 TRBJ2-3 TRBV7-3 TGTGCCAGCAGCCCGACGCGGCTAGCGGAAAGCACAGATACGCAGTATTTT CASSPTRLAESTDTQYF
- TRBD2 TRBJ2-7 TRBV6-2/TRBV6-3 TGTGCCAGCAGACCTAGCGGGGCTTACAATGAGCAGTACTTC CASRPSGAYNEQYF
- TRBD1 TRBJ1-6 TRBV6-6 TGTGCCAGCAGAGATCCGAGAGGGGGCAATAATTCACCCCTCCACTTT CASRDPRGGNNSPLHF
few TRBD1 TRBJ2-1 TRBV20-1 TGCAGTGCACCGCCCCGGGACAGTCCCTACAATGAGCAGTTCTTC CSAPPRDSPYNEQFF
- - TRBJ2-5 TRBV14 TGTGCCAGCAGAAAGAGCCTACAAGAGACCCAGTACTTC CASRKSLQETQYF
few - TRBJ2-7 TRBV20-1 TGCAGTGCTAGAGAAGACAGTTACCCTTACGAGCAGTACTTC CSAREDSYPYEQYF
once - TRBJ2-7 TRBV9 TGTGCCAGCAGCCCTTCTGGGACTGGCGGCTCCTACGAGCAGTACTTC CASSPSGTGGSYEQYF
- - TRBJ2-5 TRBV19 TGTGCCAGTAGTACCGACAGGAGAGGGGAGACCCAGTACTTC CASSTDRRGETQYF
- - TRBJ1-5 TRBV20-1 TGCAGTGCTAGAGGGAAGCTTAATCAGCCCCAGCATTTT CSARGKLNQPQHF
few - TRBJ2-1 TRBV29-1 TGCAGCGTTGATTCGACAGCAGACAGTTACAATGAGCAGTTCTTC CSVDSTADSYNEQFF
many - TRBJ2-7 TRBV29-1 TGCAGCGTTGAAGGGGGTACCTACGAGCAGTACTTC CSVEGGTYEQYF
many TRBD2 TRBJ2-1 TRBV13 TGTGCCAGCAGCAGCGGGACTAGCGGGAGCTTCAATGAGCAGTTCTTC CASSSGTSGSFNEQFF
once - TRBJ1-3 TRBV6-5 TGTGCCAGCAGGCAAGACTCTGGAAACACCATATATTTT CASRQDSGNTIYF
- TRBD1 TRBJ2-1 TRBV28 TGTGCCAGCAGCAGAGACAGGGGAGGTAATGAGCAGTTCTTC CASSRDRGGNEQFF
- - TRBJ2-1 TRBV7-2 TGTGCCAGCAGTCAAGGGGGTGAGGTCTACAATGAGCAGTTCTTC CASSQGGEVYNEQFF